Listed below are T cell receptor beta chains from one sample, sequenced in a study of shared clonotypes between healthy human individuals. Method: immunoSEQ multiplex PCR; TCRdb's copy keeps in-frame clones and lacks some. The sample has more than 2,000,000 clones, 90% to 95% seen once. The sample consisted of naive CD4+ T cells from PBMCs. These receptors all stem from a man younger than 35 in good health. Some clones in this sample may be carry-over from other donors' samples. Each CDR3 is given with its conserved first and last residue.

v_gene	j_gene	CDR3aa
TRBV28	TRBJ1-5	CASTTPTGGARGSNQPQHF
TRBV4-2	TRBJ2-1	CASSRGGQGARNEQFF
TRBV10-3	TRBJ1-5	CATFDGRDSNQPQHF
TRBV7-2	TRBJ1-2	CASSHAERLWLGYTF
TRBV7-8	TRBJ2-3	CASSPGFLGTQYF
TRBV5-1	TRBJ2-5	CASSFGWQETQYF
TRBV30	TRBJ1-1	CAWDTVGGTEAFF
TRBV7-2	TRBJ2-7	CASSAQTTYEQYF
TRBV7-9	TRBJ2-5	CASSPTRGATSETQYF
TRBV5-6	TRBJ1-3	CASSARGRNVRSGNTIYF
TRBV4-1	TRBJ1-1	CASSRGHDRSPMNTEAFF
TRBV7-9	TRBJ1-4	CASSPGQGTTNEKLFF
TRBV28	TRBJ1-5	CASSLGGGGYQPQHF
TRBV7-8	TRBJ1-2	CASSLGGQGNYGYTF
TRBV6-5	TRBJ2-7	CASSYSGGVVYEQYF
TRBV5-1	TRBJ1-3	CASSSQGGNSGNTIYF
TRBV4-1	TRBJ1-1	CASSQVPGIVTEAFF
TRBV7-8	TRBJ2-2	CASSLLRGRYTGELFF
TRBV30	TRBJ2-3	CAWSVRGWADTQYF
TRBV28	TRBJ1-2	CASSLIRQYGYTF
TRBV6-5	TRBJ1-2	CASRLSGTRDYGYTF
TRBV28	TRBJ2-1	CASSFRLAGRNEQFF
TRBV4-2	TRBJ2-2	CASSQDQAVAGMMTGELFF
TRBV30	TRBJ2-1	CAWSKGEGVEQFF
TRBV5-1	TRBJ2-2	CASSLARANTGELFF
TRBV6-4	TRBJ2-6	CASRQTSGANVLTF
TRBV29-1	TRBJ2-3	CSVSGRATDTQYF
TRBV2	TRBJ2-7	CASSEVPFGGEQYF
TRBV4-1	TRBJ2-3	CASSQALRPGGPYLDTQYF
TRBV19	TRBJ2-3	CASSIWDTQYF
TRBV29-1	TRBJ2-1	CSVGGGPGTSSRGEQFF
TRBV28	TRBJ1-5	CASSLQGQGNQPQHF
TRBV20-1	TRBJ2-1	CSAGERRGQFF
TRBV11-2	TRBJ2-7	CASSSDSYEQYF
TRBV7-2	TRBJ1-1	CASTLFSSSGNTEAFF
TRBV7-8	TRBJ2-3	CASSLGAPRTDTQYF
TRBV18	TRBJ1-5	CASSLVGSNQPQHF
TRBV10-2	TRBJ2-7	CASRGTSSAGGEQYF
TRBV7-3	TRBJ2-5	CASSSGTSGTETQYF
TRBV2	TRBJ2-2	CASRGLRELFF
TRBV15	TRBJ2-7	CATSRDLWGKYEQYF
TRBV9	TRBJ2-2	CASSGTGTRYTGELFF
TRBV7-9	TRBJ2-1	CASSSAGATANEQFF
TRBV5-1	TRBJ2-6	CASSLEGRGANVLTF
TRBV5-4	TRBJ2-1	CASSPKTETYNEQFF
TRBV6-6	TRBJ2-2	CASSYPGGSGEELFF
TRBV19	TRBJ1-2	CAVRSAWKNGYGYTF
TRBV11-2	TRBJ2-7	CASSPIRGGEQYF
TRBV7-3	TRBJ2-5	CASSLGGPGGETQYF
TRBV28	TRBJ1-5	CASSPPQGGQPQHF
TRBV7-9	TRBJ2-3	CASSKTGASTDTQYF
TRBV4-1	TRBJ2-1	CASSQSGIAGEGEQFF
TRBV11-2	TRBJ2-3	CASSSKAGAVTDTQYF
TRBV25-1	TRBJ2-5	CASSDPRGDGETQYF
TRBV4-2	TRBJ2-7	CASSHRDRVYEQYF
TRBV23-1	TRBJ2-3	CASSSYRHGTHGTDTQYF
TRBV5-1	TRBJ2-1	CASSLEWGYNEQFF
TRBV18	TRBJ2-1	CASSPPDNEQFF